Presented here are 27 T cell receptor beta chains from one specimen sequenced in a study of blood T cells in healthy people across ages. Using a J-beta primer mix together with a sample-barcoded 5' primer, a second PCR was run for about 6 to 11 cycles. A single record per CDR3 protein comes from TCRdb applying MiXCR to the 5' RACE reads. The data contain fewer than 2,000,000 distinct CDR3 sequences, around 36% of them singletons. The specimen was blood. All receptors derive from a woman aged 25 to 39 in good health.

The chain employs TRBV7-3 and TRBJ2-1, with D maybe TRBD1 (6 bases). Germline values: CDR1 SGHTA, CDR2 FQGTGA. The V end lost 5 bases, the J end lost 2 bases, and 13 bases lay between the germline ends. This CDR3 region has 15 residues. The CDR3 loop is CASSPGRQAYNEQFF. The CDR3 nucleotides are TGTGCCAGCAGCCCCGGCAGACAGGCCTACAATGAGCAGTTCTTC.

This clonotype has more than one count but fewer than ten. This chain uses TRBV5-1 with TRBJ2-6, with 11 nucleotides matching TRBD2. The CDR3 contains 22 residues. Germline lookup yields CDR1 SGHRS and CDR2 YFSETQ. V lost 0 bases, J lost 0 bases, and 14 bases stayed unmatched. The CDR3 DNA follows: TGCGCCAGCAGCTTGGGGACTAGCGGGTTGGTGATTACTGCCTCTGGGGCCAACGTCCTGACTTTC. As protein: CASSLGTSGLVITASGANVLTF.

The sample holds a few counts of this clonotype. The chain uses TRBV4-1 and TRBJ1-2; D ambiguous. CDR3 length: 13 amino acids. CDR1 is MGHRA and CDR2 is YSYEKL in the germline V gene. The germline V and J ends were trimmed by 4 bases and 1 base, with 7 bases remaining between them. CDR3 sequence reads: CASSPLGNYGYTF. For the CDR3, the DNA is TGCGCCAGCAGCCCCCTCGGTAACTATGGCTACACCTTC.

CDR3 in amino acids: CASSQAGQSANYGYTF. CDR3 bases: TGTGCCAGCAGCCAAGCAGGACAGAGCGCTAACTATGGCTACACCTTC. The V call is TRBV3-1, the J call TRBJ1-2, with D possibly matching TRBD1 (6 bases). V was cut by 1 base and J by 0 bases, with 12 bases left in between. This CDR3 is 16 amino acids long. In germline, CDR1 is LGHDT, CDR2 YNNKEL (reference sequence).

In the case of this clonotype: A much larger clone differs by one base, so this may be a read error. The chain has TRBV7-3 and TRBJ2-4; no firm D call. Germline-derived CDR1 and CDR2 are SGHTA and FQGTGA. The CDR3 length is 12 residues. The DNA of the CDR3 is TGTGCCAGCAGCTTAGAACAGCACATCCAGTACTTC. This sequence encodes CASSLEQHIQYF. The variable domain in full, completed from reference TRBV7-3 and TRBJ2-4, reads GAGVSQTPSNKVTEKGKYVELRCDPISGHTALYWYRQSLGQGPEFLIYFQGTGAADDSGLPNDRFFAVRPEGSVSTLKIQRTERGDSAVYLCASSLEQHIQYFGAGTRLSVL.

Points on this clonotype: An end of the junction does not agree with germline; a read error may underlie this. V gene TRBV9 combines with J gene TRBJ2-7, with D hard to call. CDR3 size: 14 residues. Germline values: CDR1 SGDLS, CDR2 YYNGEE. CDR3 coding DNA: TGTGCCAACAGCGTGGGGATAGGGAAGGACGAGCAGTACTTC. Amino acid sequence: CANSVGIGKDEQYF.

Concerning this clonotype itself: This may stem from a read error, because a much larger clone lies one nucleotide away. The CDR3 bases are TGTGCCACCAGCAGAGATGTGGGGCCCCCTTACAATGAGCAGGTCTTC. Translated, it gives CATSRDVGPPYNEQVF. V gene TRBV15 combines with J gene TRBJ2-1; tentative D call: TRBD1 (5 bases). The germline V gene encodes CDR1 LNHNV and CDR2 YYDKDF (reference sequence). The CDR3 extends over 16 amino acids.

This clonotype was counted between two and nine times. The chain links TRBV4-1 to TRBJ1-1, with D possibly matching TRBD1 (5 bases). CDR3 length equals 16 residues. The germline CDR1 and CDR2 sequences are MGHRA and YSYEKL. V lost 2 bases and J 8 bases, leaving 21 bases between the germline ends. The CDR3 DNA follows: TGCGCCAGCAGCCAACCGGGGGAGGTAGGAGCTACCGAAGCTTTCTTT. Protein sequence: CASSQPGEVGATEAFF.

This chain uses TRBV6-2 or TRBV6-3 with TRBJ2-3, with 13 bases aligning to TRBD2. This CDR3 contains 17 residues. The V and J ends lost 6 bases and 3 bases, in that order; junction bases with no gene match: 9. The germline CDR1 and CDR2 sequences are MNHEY and SVGEGT. The CDR3 nucleotides read TGTGCCAGCAGACCCGCTCCGGGACTAGCGGGAACAGATACGCAGTATTTT. This encodes CASRPAPGLAGTDTQYF.

This chain links TRBV27 with TRBJ2-3; D unclear. Germline CDR1 MNHEY, CDR2 SMNVEV (reference sequence). CDR3 length equals 16 residues. V lost 5 bases to trimming and J lost 1 base, with 16 bases between them. In DNA, the CDR3 is TGTGCCAGCAGTAGATCGAGGCTAGGAGGCACAGATACGCAGTATTTT. Residues: CASSRSRLGGTDTQYF.

This chain uses TRBV6-5 with TRBJ2-3; TRBD2 matches at 11 bases. The junction had 5 bases not matched to a gene; V was cut back by 5 bases and J by 7 bases. The germline V gene has CDR1 MNHEY and CDR2 SVGAGI. The CDR3 loop spans 14 amino acids. The chain's CDR3 is CASSRLAGMNTQYF. The CDR3 DNA reads TGTGCCAGCAGTAGACTAGCGGGGATGAATACGCAGTATTTT.

V usage is TRBV25-1 and J usage is TRBJ1-6; D not resolved. This CDR3 is built from 14 residues. V was trimmed by 4 bases and J by 6 bases, leaving 10 bases between them. Germline-derived CDR1 and CDR2 are MGHDK and SYGVNS. Here the CDR3 DNA reads TGTGCCAGCAGTGTTACCGGGTTTAATTCACCCCTCCACTTT. Its translation: CASSVTGFNSPLHF.

This clonotype was picked up a small number of times. V and J are TRBV7-9 and TRBJ2-1; TRBD2 aligns across 11 bases. CDR3 length equals 16 residues. Germline CDR1 SEHNR, CDR2 FQNEAQ (reference sequence). V shed 5 bases and J 1 base; nucleotides not matched to a gene: 4. CDR3 sequence (DNA): TGTGCCAGCAGCATCCGGACTAGCGGGTCCTACAATGAGCAGTTCTTC. It encodes CASSIRTSGSYNEQFF.

The rearrangement joins TRBV7-9 to TRBJ2-1, with D perhaps matching TRBD1 (6 bases). The CDR3 spans 18 residues. Germline V CDR1 and CDR2: SEHNR, FQNEAQ (reference sequence). Trimming stripped 1 base from V and 0 bases from J, with 16 bases between. CDR3 nucleotides: TGTGCCAGCAGCTTAGGGGGGTGGGGGCAGAGCTCCTACAATGAGCAGTTCTTC. Protein product: CASSLGGWGQSSYNEQFF.

V usage is TRBV28 and J usage is TRBJ1-5; D possibly corresponds to TRBD1 (6 bases). V was trimmed by 7 bases and J by 2 bases, leaving 15 bases between them. The CDR3 runs to 15 residues. The germline V gene has CDR1 MDHEN and CDR2 SYDVKM. The CDR3, as DNA: TGTGCCAGCAATGCCGGGGGCCTGGGCAATCAGCCCCAGCATTTT. Encoded protein: CASNAGGLGNQPQHF.

J is TRBJ1-2 and V is TRBV6-5; TRBD1 might be the D (6 bases). CDR3 length equals 15 residues. The V gene's germline CDR1 is MNHEY and CDR2 SVGAGI. V shed 5 bases and J shed 0 bases, with 13 bases lying between them. CDR3 nucleotides: TGTGCCAGCAGTACAGGGCTGGAGTCTAACTATGGCTACACCTTC. Protein sequence: CASSTGLESNYGYTF.

A note on this clonotype: One junction end does not reproduce the germline sequence, and a read error may be involved. Here the CDR3 DNA reads TGTGCCAGCAGCGTAGTCGAGGGGAATGAGCGGTTCTTC. This translates into CASSVVEGNERFF. The chain is built from TRBV9 and TRBJ2-1, with D possibly being TRBD1 or TRBD2 (5 bases each). This CDR3 region has 13 residues. The V gene's germline CDR1 is SGDLS and CDR2 YYNGEE.

This clonotype was counted a few times. The J gene is TRBJ1-3, the V gene TRBV11-2; 8 nucleotides line up with TRBD1. Trimming cost V 6 bases and J 5 bases; bases outside gene matches: 15. Germline CDR1 and CDR2: SGHAT and FQNNGV. This CDR3 is 17 amino acids long. The CDR3 reads CASSSLLTGGPRNTIYF. The DNA of the CDR3 is TGTGCCAGCAGTTCACTCCTCACAGGGGGTCCGCGAAACACCATATATTTT.

This clonotype turned up a few times. The chain links TRBV25-1 to TRBJ2-7, with 10 bases lining up with TRBD2. Unmatched junction bases numbered 10, after V lost 4 bases and J lost 7 bases. Germline V CDR1 and CDR2: MGHDK, SYGVNS. This CDR3 contains 15 residues. The CDR3 sequence: CASSGQSGRGEEQYF. The CDR3 DNA follows: TGTGCCAGCAGTGGACAAAGCGGGAGGGGTGAGGAGCAGTACTTC.

This clonotype showed up just a few times. This chain links TRBV20-1 with TRBJ2-3; D assignment may be TRBD1 or TRBD2 (6 bases each). Germline V gene lookup returns CDR1 DFQATT and CDR2 SNEGSKA (reference sequence). Trimming cost V 1 base and J 0 bases, with 11 bases left between them. The CDR3 has 15 residues. The CDR3 is CSARGTGTSTDTQYF. In nucleotides, the CDR3 is TGCAGTGCTAGAGGCACAGGGACTAGCACAGATACGCAGTATTTT.

This clonotype was seen a few times. This rearrangement joins TRBV3-1 to TRBJ2-5, with D perhaps TRBD2 (5 bases). Per germline, CDR1 LGHDT and CDR2 YNNKEL (reference sequence). This CDR3 contains 14 residues. The V gene lost 5 bases and the J gene lost 3 bases, with 13 bases spanning the gap. CDR3 nucleotides: TGTGCCAGCAGCGGGCTAGCAAGGGAAGAGACCCAGTACTTC. Its protein product is CASSGLAREETQYF.

This clonotype was counted between two and nine times. The chain is built from TRBV20-1 and TRBJ1-2; 9 nucleotides agree with TRBD1. The germline V gene has CDR1 DFQATT and CDR2 SNEGSKA (reference sequence). The V gene end was trimmed by 3 bases and the J gene end by 1 base; junction bases not matched to a gene: 6. The CDR3 totals 15 residues. The CDR3 DNA sequence: TGCAGTGCTAGGGCCGGGACAGGGTATAACTATGGCTACACCTTC. Residues: CSARAGTGYNYGYTF.

V usage is TRBV7-2 and J usage is TRBJ1-1; D might be TRBD1 (5 bases). V was shortened by 0 bases and J by 2 bases, with 13 bases between the two germline ends. This CDR3 contains 16 residues. CDR1 and CDR2 from the germline V gene are SGHTA and FQGNSA. The CDR3 loop is CASSLAVRGRNTEAFF. As DNA, the CDR3 is TGTGCCAGCAGCTTAGCGGTTAGGGGACGAAACACTGAAGCTTTCTTT.

The chain has TRBV4-1 and TRBJ2-1; 14 bases align to TRBD2. Germline lookup yields CDR1 MGHRA and CDR2 YSYEKL. Unmatched junction bases numbered 6, after V lost 2 bases and J lost 9 bases. This CDR3 comprises 16 residues. The CDR3: CASSQSATSGGGEQFF. CDR3 coding DNA: TGCGCCAGCAGCCAATCTGCGACTAGCGGGGGGGGTGAGCAGTTCTTC.

The V gene is TRBV28, the J gene TRBJ2-4, with 9 nucleotides matching TRBD2. The J call is doubtful: the DNA matches TRBJ2-7 better. CDR1 MDHEN and CDR2 SYDVKM come from the germline V gene. This CDR3 is 14 amino acids long. The CDR3 DNA reads TGTGCCAGCAGACCCCTAGCGGGATCCTACGAGCAGTACTTC. It yields the protein CASRPLAGSYEQYF.

This clonotype was detected only a few times. The CDR3 region has the DNA TGCAGCGTTGAAGGTCAGAGGAATGAAAAACTGTTTTTT. It yields the protein CSVEGQRNEKLFF. This chain connects TRBV29-1 to TRBJ1-4; D gene ambiguous. The CDR3 length is 13 residues. The V end was cut by 1 base, the J end by 5 bases, with 8 bases between. Germline values: CDR1 SQVTM, CDR2 ANQGSEA.

This chain joins TRBV4-1 and TRBJ1-2; D is unclear. Trimming stripped 0 bases from V and 0 bases from J, with 11 bases between. CDR3 size: 16 residues. Germline V CDR1 and CDR2: MGHRA, YSYEKL. The DNA of the CDR3 is TGCGCCAGCAGCCAAGAGTTCCAGTTTTCTAACTATGGCTACACCTTC. It codes for CASSQEFQFSNYGYTF.